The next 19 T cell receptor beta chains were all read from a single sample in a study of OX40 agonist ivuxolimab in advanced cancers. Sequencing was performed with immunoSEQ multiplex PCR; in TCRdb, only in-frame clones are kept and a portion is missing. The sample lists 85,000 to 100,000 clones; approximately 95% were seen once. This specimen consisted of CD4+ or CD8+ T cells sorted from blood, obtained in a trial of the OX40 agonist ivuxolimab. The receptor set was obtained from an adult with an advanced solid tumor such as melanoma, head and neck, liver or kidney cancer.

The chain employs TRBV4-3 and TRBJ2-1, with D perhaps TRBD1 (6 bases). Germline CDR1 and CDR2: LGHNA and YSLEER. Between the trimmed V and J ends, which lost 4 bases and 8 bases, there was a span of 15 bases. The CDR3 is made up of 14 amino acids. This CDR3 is CASSPTGRSDEQFF. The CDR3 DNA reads TGCGCCAGCAGCCCAACAGGGCGGTCGGATGAGCAGTTCTTC.

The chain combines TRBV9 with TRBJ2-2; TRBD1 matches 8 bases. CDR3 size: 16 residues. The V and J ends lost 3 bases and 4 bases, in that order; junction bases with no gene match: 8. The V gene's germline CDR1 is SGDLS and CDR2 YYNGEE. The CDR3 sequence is CASSGRTGSSTGELFF. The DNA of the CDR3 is TGTGCCAGCAGCGGGAGGACAGGGAGTAGCACCGGGGAGCTGTTTTTT.

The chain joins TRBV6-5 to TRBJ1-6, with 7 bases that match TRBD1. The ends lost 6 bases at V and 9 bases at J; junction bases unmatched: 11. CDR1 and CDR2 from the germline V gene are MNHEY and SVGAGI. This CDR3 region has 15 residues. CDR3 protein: CASSRQGEVGSPLHF. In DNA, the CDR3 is TGTGCCAGCAGCCGACAGGGCGAAGTAGGTTCACCCCTCCACTTT.

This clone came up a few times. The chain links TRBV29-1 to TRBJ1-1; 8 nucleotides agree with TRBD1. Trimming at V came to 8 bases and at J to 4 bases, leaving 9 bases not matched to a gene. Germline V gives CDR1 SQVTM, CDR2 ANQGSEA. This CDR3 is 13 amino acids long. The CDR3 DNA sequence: TGCAGCTCGAGACAGGGGTATGGCACTGAAGCTTTCTTT. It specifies CSSRQGYGTEAFF.

The CDR3 DNA reads TGTGCCAGCAGCTTGCTCAGGCAGGGGGAGGAGACCCAGTACTTC. This codes for CASSLLRQGEETQYF. This chain uses TRBV5-4 with TRBJ2-5; 7 bases fit TRBD1. The CDR3 runs 15 residues. V shed 1 base, J shed 5 bases, and the junction held 8 bases outside the gene matches. Germline V CDR1 and CDR2: SGHNT, YYREEE (reference sequence).

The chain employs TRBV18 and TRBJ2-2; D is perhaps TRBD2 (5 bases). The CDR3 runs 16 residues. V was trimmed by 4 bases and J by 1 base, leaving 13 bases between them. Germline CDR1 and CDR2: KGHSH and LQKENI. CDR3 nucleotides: TGTGCCAGCTCACGCTCCGGACGGGAGAACACCGGGGAGCTGTTTTTT. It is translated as CASSRSGRENTGELFF.

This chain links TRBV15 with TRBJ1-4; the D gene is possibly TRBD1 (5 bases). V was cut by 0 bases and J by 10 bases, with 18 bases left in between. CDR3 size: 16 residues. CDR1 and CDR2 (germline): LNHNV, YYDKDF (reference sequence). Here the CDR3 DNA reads TGTGCCACCAGCAGAGATTGGGTCAGGGATGCGGCAAAACTGTTTTTT. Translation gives CATSRDWVRDAAKLFF.

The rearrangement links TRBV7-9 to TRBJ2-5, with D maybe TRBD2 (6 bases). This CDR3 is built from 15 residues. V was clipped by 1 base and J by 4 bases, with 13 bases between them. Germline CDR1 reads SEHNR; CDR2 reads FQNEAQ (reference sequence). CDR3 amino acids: CASSLVGGMGETQYF. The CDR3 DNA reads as TGTGCCAGCAGCTTAGTCGGCGGGATGGGAGAGACCCAGTACTTC.

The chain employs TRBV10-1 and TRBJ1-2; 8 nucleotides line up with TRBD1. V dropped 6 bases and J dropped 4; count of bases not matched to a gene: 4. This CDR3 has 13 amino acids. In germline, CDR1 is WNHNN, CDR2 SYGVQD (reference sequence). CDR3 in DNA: TGCGCCAGCAGCGTGGACAGGGTCTATGGCTACACCTTC. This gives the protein CASSVDRVYGYTF.

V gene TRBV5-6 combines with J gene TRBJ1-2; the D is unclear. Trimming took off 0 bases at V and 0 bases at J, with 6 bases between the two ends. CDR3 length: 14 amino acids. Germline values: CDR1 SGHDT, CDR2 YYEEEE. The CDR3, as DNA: TGTGCCAGCAGCTTGGGGCTGCCTAACTATGGCTACACCTTC. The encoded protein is CASSLGLPNYGYTF.

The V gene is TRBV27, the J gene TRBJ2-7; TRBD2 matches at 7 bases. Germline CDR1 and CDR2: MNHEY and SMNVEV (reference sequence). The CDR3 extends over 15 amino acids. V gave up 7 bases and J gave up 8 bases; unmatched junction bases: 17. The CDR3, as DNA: TGTGCCAGCATCGCATCGGGGGGAATCACTACGAAGCAGTACTTC. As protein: CASIASGGITTKQYF.

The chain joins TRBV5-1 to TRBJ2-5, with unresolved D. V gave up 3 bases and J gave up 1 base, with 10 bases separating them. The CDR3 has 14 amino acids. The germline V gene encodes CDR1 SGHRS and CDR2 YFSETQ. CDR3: CASSYSGPQETQYF. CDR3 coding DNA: TGCGCCAGCAGCTATAGTGGGCCCCAAGAGACCCAGTACTTC.

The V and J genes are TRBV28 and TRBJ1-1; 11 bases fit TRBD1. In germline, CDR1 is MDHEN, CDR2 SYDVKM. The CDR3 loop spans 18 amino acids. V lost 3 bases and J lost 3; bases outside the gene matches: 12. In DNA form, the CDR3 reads TGTGCCAGCAGTTTTTCGGACAGGGGGCGGGATGGGGACACTGAAGCTTTCTTT. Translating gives CASSFSDRGRDGDTEAFF.

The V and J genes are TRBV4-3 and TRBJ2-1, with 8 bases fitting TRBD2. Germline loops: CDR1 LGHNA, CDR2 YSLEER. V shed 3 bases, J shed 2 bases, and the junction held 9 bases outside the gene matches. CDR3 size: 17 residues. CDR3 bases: TGCGCCAGCAGCCATGGACTAGCCCACACCACCTACAATGAGCAGTTCTTC. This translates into CASSHGLAHTTYNEQFF.

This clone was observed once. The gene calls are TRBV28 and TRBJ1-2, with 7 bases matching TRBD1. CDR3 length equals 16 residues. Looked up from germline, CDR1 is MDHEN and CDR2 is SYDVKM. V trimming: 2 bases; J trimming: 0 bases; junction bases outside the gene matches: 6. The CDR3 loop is CASSLGGRGTNYGYTF. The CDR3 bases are TGTGCCAGCAGTTTAGGGGGCAGGGGGACTAACTATGGCTACACCTTC.

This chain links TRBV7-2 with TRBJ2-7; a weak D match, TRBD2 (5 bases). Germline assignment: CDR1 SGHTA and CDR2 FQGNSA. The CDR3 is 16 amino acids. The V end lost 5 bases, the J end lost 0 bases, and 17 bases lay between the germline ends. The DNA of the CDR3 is TGTGCCAGCAGCCTCAGTTGGCGGGTGAACTCCTACGAGCAGTACTTC. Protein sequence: CASSLSWRVNSYEQYF.

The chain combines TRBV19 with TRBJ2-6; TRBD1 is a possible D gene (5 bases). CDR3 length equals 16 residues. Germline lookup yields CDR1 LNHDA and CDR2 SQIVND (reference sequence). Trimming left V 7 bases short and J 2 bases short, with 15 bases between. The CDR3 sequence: CASTPNAGTGANVLTF. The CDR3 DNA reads TGTGCCAGTACCCCAAACGCAGGGACTGGGGCCAACGTCCTGACTTTC. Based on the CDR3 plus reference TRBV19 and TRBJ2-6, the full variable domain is DGGITQSPKYLFRKEGQNVTLSCEQNLNHDAMYWYRQDPGQGLRLIYYSQIVNDFQKGDIAEGYSVSREKKESFPLTVTSAQKNPTAFYLCASTPNAGTGANVLTFGAGSRLTVL.

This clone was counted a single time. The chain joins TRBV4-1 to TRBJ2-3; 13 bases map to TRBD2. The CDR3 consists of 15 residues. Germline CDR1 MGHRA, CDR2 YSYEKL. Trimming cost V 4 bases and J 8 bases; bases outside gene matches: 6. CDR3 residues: CASSRGLAGAGTQYF. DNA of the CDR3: TGCGCCAGCAGCCGCGGACTAGCGGGAGCGGGTACGCAGTATTTT.

The CDR3 DNA follows: TGTGCCAGCAGTTTGAAACCCCTGCGGAGCACAGATACGCAGTATTTT. It encodes CASSLKPLRSTDTQYF. The V call is TRBV28, the J call TRBJ2-3; no clear D gene. Trimming removed 3 bases at V and 0 bases at J, with 13 bases between. CDR1 is MDHEN, CDR2 SYDVKM, per germline. There are 16 residues in the CDR3.